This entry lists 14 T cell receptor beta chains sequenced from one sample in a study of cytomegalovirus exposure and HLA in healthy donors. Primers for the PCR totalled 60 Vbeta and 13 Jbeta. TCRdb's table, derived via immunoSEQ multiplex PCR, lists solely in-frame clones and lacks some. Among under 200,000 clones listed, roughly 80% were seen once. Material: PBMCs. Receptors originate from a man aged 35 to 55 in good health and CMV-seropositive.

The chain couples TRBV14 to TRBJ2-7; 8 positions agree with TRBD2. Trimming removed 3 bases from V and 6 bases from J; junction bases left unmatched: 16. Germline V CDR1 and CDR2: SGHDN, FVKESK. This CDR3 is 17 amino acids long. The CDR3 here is CASSQILGLKREGEQYF. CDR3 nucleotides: TGTGCCAGCAGCCAGATTCTCGGGCTCAAACGGGAGGGCGAGCAGTACTTC.

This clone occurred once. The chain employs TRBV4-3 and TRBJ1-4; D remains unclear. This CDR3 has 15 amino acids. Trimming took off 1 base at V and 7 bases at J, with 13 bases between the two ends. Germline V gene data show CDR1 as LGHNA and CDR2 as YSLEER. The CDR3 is CASSQVVGIGEKLFF. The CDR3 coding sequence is TGCGCCAGCAGCCAAGTGGTCGGGATCGGTGAAAAACTGTTTTTT.

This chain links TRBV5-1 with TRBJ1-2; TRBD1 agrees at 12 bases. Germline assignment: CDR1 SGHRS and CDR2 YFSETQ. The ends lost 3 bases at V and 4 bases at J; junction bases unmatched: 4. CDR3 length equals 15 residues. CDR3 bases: TGCGCCAGCAGCTCCGGGACAGGGGGCGGCTATGGCTACACCTTC. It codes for CASSSGTGGGYGYTF.

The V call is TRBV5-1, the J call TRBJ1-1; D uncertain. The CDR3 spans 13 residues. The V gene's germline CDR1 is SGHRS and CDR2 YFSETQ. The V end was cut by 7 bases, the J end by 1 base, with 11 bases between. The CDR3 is CASAETGNTEAFF. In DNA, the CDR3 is TGCGCCAGCGCCGAAACGGGGAACACTGAAGCTTTCTTT.

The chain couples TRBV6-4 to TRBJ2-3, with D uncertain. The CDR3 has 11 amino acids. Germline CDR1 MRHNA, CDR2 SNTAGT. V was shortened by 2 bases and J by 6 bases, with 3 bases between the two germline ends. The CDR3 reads CASSDGDTQYF. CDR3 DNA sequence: TGTGCCAGCAGTGACGGCGATACGCAGTATTTT.

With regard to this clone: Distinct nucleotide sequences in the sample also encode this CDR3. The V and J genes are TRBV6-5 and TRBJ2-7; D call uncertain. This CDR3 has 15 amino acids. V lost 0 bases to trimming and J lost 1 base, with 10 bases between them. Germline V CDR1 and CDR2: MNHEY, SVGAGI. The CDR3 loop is CASSYSRQSSYEQYF. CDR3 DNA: TGTGCCAGCAGTTACTCGCGGCAGTCATCCTACGAGCAGTACTTC.

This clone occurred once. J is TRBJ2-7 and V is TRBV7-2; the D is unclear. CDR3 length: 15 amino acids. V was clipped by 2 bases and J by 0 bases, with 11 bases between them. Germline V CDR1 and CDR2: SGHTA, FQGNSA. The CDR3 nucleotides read TGTGCCAGCAGCTTAACAGTGGGTGGCTCCTACGAGCAGTACTTC. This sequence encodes CASSLTVGGSYEQYF.

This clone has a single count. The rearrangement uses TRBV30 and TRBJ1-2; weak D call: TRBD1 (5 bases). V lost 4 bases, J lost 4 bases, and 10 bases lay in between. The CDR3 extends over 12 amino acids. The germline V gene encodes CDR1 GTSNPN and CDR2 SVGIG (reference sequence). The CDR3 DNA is TGTGCCTGGACGGTGGGGGGCTATGGCTACACCTTC. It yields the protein CAWTVGGYGYTF.

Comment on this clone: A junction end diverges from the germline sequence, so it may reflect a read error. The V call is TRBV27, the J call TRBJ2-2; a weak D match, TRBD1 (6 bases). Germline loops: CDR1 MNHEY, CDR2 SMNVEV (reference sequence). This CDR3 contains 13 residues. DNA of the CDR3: TGTGCCAGCAGTACAGGGAACCCCGGGGAGCTGTTTTTT. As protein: CASSTGNPGELFF.

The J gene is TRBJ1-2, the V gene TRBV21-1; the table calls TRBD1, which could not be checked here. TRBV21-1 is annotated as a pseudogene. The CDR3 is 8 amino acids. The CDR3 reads CASSKAHF. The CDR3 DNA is TGTGCCAGCAGCAAAGCCCACTTC.

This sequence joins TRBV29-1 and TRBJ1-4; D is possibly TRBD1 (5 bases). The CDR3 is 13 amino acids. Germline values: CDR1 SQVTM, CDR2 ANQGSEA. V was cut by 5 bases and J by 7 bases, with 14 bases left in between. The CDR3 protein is CSVKKAGTEKLFF. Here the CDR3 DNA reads TGCAGCGTTAAGAAGGCGGGGACTGAAAAACTGTTTTTT.

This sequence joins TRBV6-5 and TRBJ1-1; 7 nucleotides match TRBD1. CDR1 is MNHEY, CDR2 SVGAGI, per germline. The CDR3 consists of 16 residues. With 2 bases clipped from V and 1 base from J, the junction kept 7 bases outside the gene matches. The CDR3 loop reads CASSYAGGQRNTEAFF. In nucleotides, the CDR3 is TGTGCCAGCAGTTACGCGGGGGGACAGAGGAACACTGAAGCTTTCTTT.

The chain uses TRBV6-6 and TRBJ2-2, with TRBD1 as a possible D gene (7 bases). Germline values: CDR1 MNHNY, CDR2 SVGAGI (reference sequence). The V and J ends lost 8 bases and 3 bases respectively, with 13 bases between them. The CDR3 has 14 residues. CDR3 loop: CASGGTDHTGELFF. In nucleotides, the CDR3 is TGTGCCAGCGGCGGGACAGATCACACCGGGGAGCTGTTTTTT.

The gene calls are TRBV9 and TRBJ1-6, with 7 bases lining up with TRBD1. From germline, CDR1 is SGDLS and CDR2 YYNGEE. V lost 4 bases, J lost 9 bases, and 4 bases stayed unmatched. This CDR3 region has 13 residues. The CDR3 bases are TGTGCCAGCAGCTCGACAGGGAGTTCACCCCTCCACTTT. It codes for CASSSTGSSPLHF.